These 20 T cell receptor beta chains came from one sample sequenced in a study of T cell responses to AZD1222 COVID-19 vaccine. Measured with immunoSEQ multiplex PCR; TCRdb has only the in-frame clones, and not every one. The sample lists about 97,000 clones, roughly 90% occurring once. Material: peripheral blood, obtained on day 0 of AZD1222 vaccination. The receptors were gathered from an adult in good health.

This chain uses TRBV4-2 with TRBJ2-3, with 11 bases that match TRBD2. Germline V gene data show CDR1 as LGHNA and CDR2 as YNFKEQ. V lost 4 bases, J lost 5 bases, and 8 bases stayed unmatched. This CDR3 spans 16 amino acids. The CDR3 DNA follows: TGTGCCAGCAGCCGGGGACTAGCGGAGGGGGGAGATACGCAGTATTTT. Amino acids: CASSRGLAEGGDTQYF.

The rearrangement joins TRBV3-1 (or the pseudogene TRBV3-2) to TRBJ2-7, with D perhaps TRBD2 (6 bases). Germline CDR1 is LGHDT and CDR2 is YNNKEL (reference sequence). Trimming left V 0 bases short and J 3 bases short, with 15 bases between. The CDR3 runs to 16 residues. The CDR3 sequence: CASSQDLARGVYEQYF. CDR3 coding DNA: TGTGCCAGCAGCCAAGATCTGGCCCGCGGGGTCTACGAGCAGTACTTC.

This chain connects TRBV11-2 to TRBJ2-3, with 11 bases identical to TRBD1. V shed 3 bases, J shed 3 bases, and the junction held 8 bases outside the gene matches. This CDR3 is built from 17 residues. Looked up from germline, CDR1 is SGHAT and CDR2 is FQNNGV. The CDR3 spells CASSFSAGTGGTDTQYF. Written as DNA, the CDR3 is TGTGCCAGCAGCTTTTCCGCCGGGACAGGGGGAACAGATACGCAGTATTTT.

CDR3 bases: TGTGCCAGCAGTTACCCGCGGACAGGGGATGAAAAACTGTTTTTT. The encoded protein is CASSYPRTGDEKLFF. V is TRBV28 and J is TRBJ1-4; 9 positions agree with TRBD1. Germline V CDR1 and CDR2: MDHEN, SYDVKM. The length of the CDR3 is 15 residues. V lost 4 bases to trimming and J lost 6 bases; unmatched junction nucleotides: 6.

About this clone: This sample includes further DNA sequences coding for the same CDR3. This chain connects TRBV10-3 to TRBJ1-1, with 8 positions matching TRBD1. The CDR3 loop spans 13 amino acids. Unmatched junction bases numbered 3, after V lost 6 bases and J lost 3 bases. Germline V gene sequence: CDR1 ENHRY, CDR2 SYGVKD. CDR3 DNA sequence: TGTGCCATCAGAGGGACAGGAGACACTGAAGCTTTCTTT. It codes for CAIRGTGDTEAFF.

The CDR3 protein is CASSGWDRPNQPQHF. CDR3 DNA sequence: TGTGCCAGCAGCGGCTGGGACAGGCCCAACCAGCCCCAGCATTTT. This chain links TRBV7-9 with TRBJ1-5, with TRBD1 matching 8 bases. CDR3 length: 15 residues. Germline CDR1 SEHNR, CDR2 FQNEAQ (reference sequence). Losses at the gene ends were 5 bases for V and 7 bases for J; bases not matched to a gene: 10. Full variable domain (outside the CDR3, taken from reference TRBV7-9 and TRBJ1-5): DTGVSQNPRHKITKRGQNVTFRCDPISEHNRLYWYRQTLGQGPEFLTYFQNEAQLEKSRLLSDRFSAERPKGSFSTLEIQRTEQGDSAMYLCASSGWDRPNQPQHFGDGTRLSIL.

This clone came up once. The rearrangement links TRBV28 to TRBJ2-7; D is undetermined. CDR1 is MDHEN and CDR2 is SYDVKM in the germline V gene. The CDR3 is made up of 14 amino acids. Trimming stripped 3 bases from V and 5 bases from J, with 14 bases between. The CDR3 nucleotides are TGTGCCAGCAGTTTTGGAACCCAAAAGAACGAGCAGTACTTC. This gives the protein CASSFGTQKNEQYF.

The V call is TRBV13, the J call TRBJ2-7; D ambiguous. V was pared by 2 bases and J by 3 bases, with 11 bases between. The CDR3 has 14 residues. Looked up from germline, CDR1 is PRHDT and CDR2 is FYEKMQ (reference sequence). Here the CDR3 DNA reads TGTGCCAGCAGCTTACGACGGACGGGCTACGAGCAGTACTTC. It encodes CASSLRRTGYEQYF.

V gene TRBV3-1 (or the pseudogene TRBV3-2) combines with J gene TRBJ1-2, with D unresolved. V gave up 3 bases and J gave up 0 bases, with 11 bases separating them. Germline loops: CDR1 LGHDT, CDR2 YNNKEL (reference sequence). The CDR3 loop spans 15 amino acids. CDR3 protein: CASSHGTSTNYGYTF. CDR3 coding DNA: TGTGCCAGCAGCCACGGCACCAGTACTAACTATGGCTACACCTTC.

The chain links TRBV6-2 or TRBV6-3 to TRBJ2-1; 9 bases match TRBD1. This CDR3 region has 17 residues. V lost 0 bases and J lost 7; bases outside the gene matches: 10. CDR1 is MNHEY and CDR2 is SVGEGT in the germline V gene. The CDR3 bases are TGTGCCAGCAGTTACTCCCCCACAGGGGGCTCGGATAATGAGCAGTTCTTC. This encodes CASSYSPTGGSDNEQFF.

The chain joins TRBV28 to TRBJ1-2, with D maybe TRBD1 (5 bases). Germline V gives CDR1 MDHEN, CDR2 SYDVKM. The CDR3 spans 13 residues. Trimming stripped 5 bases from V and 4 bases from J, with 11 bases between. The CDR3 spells CASSPRASYGYTF. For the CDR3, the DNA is TGTGCCAGCAGTCCCAGGGCCAGCTATGGCTACACCTTC.

The CDR3 coding sequence is TGTGCCAGCAGCACGGACGCTAACTATGGCTACACCTTC. This translates into CASSTDANYGYTF. V is TRBV9 and J is TRBJ1-2, with unresolved D. V lost 4 bases to trimming and J lost 0 bases, with 7 bases between them. Per the germline V gene, CDR1 is SGDLS and CDR2 is YYNGEE. The CDR3 covers 13 residues.

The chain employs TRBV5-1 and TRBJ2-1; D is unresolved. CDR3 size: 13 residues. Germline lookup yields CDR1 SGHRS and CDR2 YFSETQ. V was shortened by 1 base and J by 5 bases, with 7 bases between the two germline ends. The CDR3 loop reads CASSLLPDNEQFF. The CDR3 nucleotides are TGCGCCAGCAGCTTGTTACCCGACAATGAGCAGTTCTTC.

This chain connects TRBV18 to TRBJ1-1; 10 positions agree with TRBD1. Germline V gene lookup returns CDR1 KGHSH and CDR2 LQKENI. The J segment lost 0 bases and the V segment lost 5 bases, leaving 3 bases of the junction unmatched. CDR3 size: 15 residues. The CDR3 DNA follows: TGTGCCAGCTCAGGGACAGGGGCAATGAACACTGAAGCTTTCTTT. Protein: CASSGTGAMNTEAFF.

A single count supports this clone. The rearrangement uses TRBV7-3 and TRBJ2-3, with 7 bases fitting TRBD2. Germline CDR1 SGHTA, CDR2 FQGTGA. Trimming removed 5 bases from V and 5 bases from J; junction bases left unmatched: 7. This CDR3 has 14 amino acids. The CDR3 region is CASSPGGFLDTQYF. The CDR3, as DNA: TGTGCCAGCAGCCCCGGGGGGTTTCTAGATACGCAGTATTTT.

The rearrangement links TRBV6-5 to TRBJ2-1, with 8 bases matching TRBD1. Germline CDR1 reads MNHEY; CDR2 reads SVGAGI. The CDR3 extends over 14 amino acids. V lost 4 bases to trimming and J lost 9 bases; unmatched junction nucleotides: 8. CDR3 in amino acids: CASSFSPGGGEQFF. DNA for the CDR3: TGTGCCAGCAGTTTTAGTCCAGGGGGCGGTGAGCAGTTCTTC.

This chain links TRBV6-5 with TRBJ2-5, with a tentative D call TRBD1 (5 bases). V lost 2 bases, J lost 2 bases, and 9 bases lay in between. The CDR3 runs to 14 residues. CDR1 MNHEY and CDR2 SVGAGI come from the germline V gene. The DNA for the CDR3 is TGTGCCAGCAGTTACGGGGCAGCTCAAGAGACCCAGTACTTC. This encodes CASSYGAAQETQYF.

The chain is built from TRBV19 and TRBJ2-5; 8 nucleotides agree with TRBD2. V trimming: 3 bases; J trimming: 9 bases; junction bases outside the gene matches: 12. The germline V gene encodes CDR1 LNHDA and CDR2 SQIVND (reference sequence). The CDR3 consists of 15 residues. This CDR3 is CASSILAGHNEAQYF. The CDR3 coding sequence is TGTGCCAGTAGTATCCTAGCGGGTCATAACGAGGCCCAGTACTTC.

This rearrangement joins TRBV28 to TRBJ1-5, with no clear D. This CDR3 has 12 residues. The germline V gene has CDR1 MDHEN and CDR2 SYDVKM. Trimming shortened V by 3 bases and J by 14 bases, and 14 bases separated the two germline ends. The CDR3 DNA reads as TGTGCCAGCAGTTTTATCAGGAGGCAAGAGCATTTT. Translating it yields CASSFIRRQEHF.

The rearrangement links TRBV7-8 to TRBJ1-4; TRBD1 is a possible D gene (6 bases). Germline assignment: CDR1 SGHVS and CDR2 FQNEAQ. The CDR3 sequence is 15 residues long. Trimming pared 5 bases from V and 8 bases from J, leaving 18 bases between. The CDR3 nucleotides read TGTGCCAGCAGCCCTCGAGGGGGGTTTGGGGAAAAACTGTTTTTT. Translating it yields CASSPRGGFGEKLFF.